This T cell receptor (beta chain) comes out of a study of blood T cell repertoires in COVID-19. Some clones are missing from TCRdb's copy, which holds only in-frame ones; the method was immunoSEQ multiplex PCR. The sample records under 250,000 clones, around 82% being singletons. Per germline, CDR1 GTSNPN and CDR2 SVGIG (reference sequence). Deletions cut 5 bases from V and 0 bases from J, with 11 bases between. The CDR3 spans 14 residues. The sample consisted of peripheral blood. The TCR was taken from a woman in her seventies with acute or convalescent COVID-19. The rearrangement links TRBV30 to TRBJ2-1; D ambiguous. This CDR3 is CAWRKSSSYNEQFF. CDR3 sequence (DNA): TGTGCCTGGCGAAAGTCTAGCTCCTACAATGAGCAGTTCTTC.